This record looks at one T cell receptor (beta chain) sequence and its context. A few counts support this clonotype. The antigen it recognizes is unknown. Base qualities were left out, and no much larger clone turns up one base away. The CDR3 starts with the cysteine, ends with the phenylalanine, and has 15 residues. This entry keeps only the CDR3 DNA: 45 bases, framed from base 1. At the junction V is shortened by 3 bases and J by 4 bases, with 18 bases in between. Looking up the germline V gene yields CDR1 SQVTM and CDR2 ANQGSEA. The data were obtained in a study of blood T cells in healthy people across ages (dated by TCRdb to the mid-2010s). For the wider study: Template switching captured roughly one uniquely barcoded TCR beta cDNA molecule per two T cells in model experiments. Age-related changes in TCR beta repertoire diversity were measured in the study by deep sequencing normalized with unique cDNA molecular identifiers. The donors were split into four age groups: young (average about 16 years), middle-aged (around 40), aged (roughly 65) and long-lived (under 85). Two additional independent replicas of 1 million unique cDNA reads from the same blood draw were analyzed for two donors (one aged 18 to 30 and one aged 80 or older).

The library came from 5' RACE. The sample was run on an Illumina HiSeq 2500. A second PCR of about 7 to 12 cycles was run with a J-beta primer mix and a sample-barcoded 5' primer. Each TCR beta cDNA molecule received a unique molecular identifier from a template-switch 5' adaptor carrying 12 random nucleotides. At least 2.5 million CDR3-containing paired-end reads were obtained from each sample. First-strand cDNA synthesis was performed from all RNA using the Mint cDNA synthesis kit, with priming by a TRBC-specific oligonucleotide. Following uracil-DNA glycosylase treatment, all cDNA underwent a first 18-cycle PCR with the universal primers M1SS and BC2_uni_R. For the original study's pipeline: Each sample was normalized by randomly selecting 1 million high-quality reads, each carrying a distinct molecular identifier. Instead of being binned into consensus sequences, reads that shared molecular identifiers were thrown out. CDR3 identification, clonotype clustering and error correction used MiTCR with a Q25 quality threshold and the strictest error-elimination algorithm. A nonparametric unseen species model with Euler transformation was used to estimate lower-bound total TCR beta diversity. TCRdb reworked the public reads: Q25 trimming with fastp, MiXCR clone assembly, productive beta chains retained. Every distinct CDR3 protein forms one entry, paired with its most common genes and DNA. The V and J calls shown here were made by TCRdb, not taken from the authors' results. The sample records some 760,000 distinct CDR3 sequences, roughly 25% of which are singletons. The top ten hold approximately 4% of the sample.

Points the paper makes about the study in general: Donor CMV infection status was unknown, potentially confounding age-related changes in expanded clonotypes. The percentage of naive T cells measured by flow cytometry correlated strongly with observed TCR beta diversity. Because profiling used bulk unsorted PBMCs, naive and antigen-experienced compartments could not be compared conclusively. As age increased, observed TCR beta diversity per million T cells dropped in a roughly linear way, and a significant reduction was already evident by age 40. The long-lived group showed more naive CD4+ T cells, fewer expanded clones and increased TCR diversity than the aged group, suggesting age selection. Estimates of total diversity based on one million sequenced T cells were regarded as lower bounds and as underestimates.

The roughly 38 donors, aged about 6 to 95 years, were systemically healthy Caucasian individuals from Russia. Roughly 10 milliliters of peripheral blood were drawn from each donor into EDTA-treated Vacutainer tubes. Ficoll-Paque density-gradient centrifugation was used to isolate PBMCs, with at least 7 million per sample. Total RNA was extracted from PBMCs with Trizol reagent, with at least 5.5 micrograms obtained per sample. For every donor, an aliquot of PBMCs went through flow cytometry to measure the percentages of naive CD45RAhigh/CD27high T cells. This sample was also put to use in a study of T cells of mothers and their children. Per the second study: Donors were nine systemically healthy Caucasian individuals: three mothers and their six children. cDNA synthesis used all of the extracted RNA, with roughly 1.6 ug of RNA in each 15 ul reaction. In the second PCR, the M1S primer introduced both the sample barcodes and 2-4 random nucleotides. More than 9.5 million TCR beta CDR3 reads were obtained from each mother, and about 3 million reads were obtained from each child. Thymic selection shapes the output of TCR recombination in a similar way in related and unrelated pairs, and inherited differences have a minor effect. Related mother-child pairs always showed normalized repertoire overlap that was slightly higher than in unrelated mother-child pairs, though the difference was never significant. Persistent microchimeric T cell clones were not detected, at a sensitivity of about 99 clones per million clonotypes. Deep NGS was used in the study to compare the TCR beta repertoires of mothers and children and to look for features that separate related mother-child pairs from unrelated individuals. On average, the children were approximately 12 +/- 4 years old, while the mothers were about 40 +/- 4 years old. Libraries were sequenced on Illumina HiSeq 2000 with 100+100 nt paired-end reads after adapter ligation with NEBNext reagents. Mother and child libraries were prepared a month apart and sequenced in separate runs to prevent cross-contamination. For each donor, between about 450,000 and 2,300,000 distinct TCR beta clonotypes were identified. Naive TCR beta clonotypes were estimated from low-frequency clonotypes matched to each donor's FACS-determined naive share, without sorting.

The receptor comes from a boy younger than 18 in good health. The sequencing sample was made of blood. This chain joins TRBV29-1 to TRBJ2-5; a tentative D match to TRBD2 spans 5 bases. The CDR3: CSVEESGHPPETQYF. The DNA is TGCAGCGTTGAGGAGAGCGGCCACCCCCCAGAGACCCAGTACTTC.